This TCR beta chain emerged from a study of control samples from healthy donors and cancer patients. In germline, CDR1 is LNHDA, CDR2 SQIVND (reference sequence). Deletions cut 3 bases from V and 1 base from J, with 7 bases between. This CDR3 is 15 amino acids long. The repertoire was sequenced with immunoSEQ multiplex PCR; TCRdb's copy has only in-frame clones and lacks some. The data contain over 100,000 clones, approximately 90% of them singletons. The rearrangement links TRBV19 to TRBJ2-6; maybe TRBD1 (6 bases). The receptor was isolated from a woman aged 50 to 60 in good health. The sequenced sample consisted of blood. Here the CDR3 reads CASSITGSGANVLTF. DNA of the CDR3: TGTGCCAGTAGTATCACAGGGTCTGGGGCCAACGTCCTGACTTTC.